The 25 T cell receptor beta chains listed next were all sequenced from one sample in a study of blood T cell repertoires in COVID-19 (TCRdb year 2020). The library was prepared using the immunoSEQ multiplex PCR assay. TCRdb retrieved this table from immuneACCESS and kept in-frame rearrangements only. Not all clones are present; in checked studies, unresolved V genes account for under half, and no reason is known for the remainder. The sample table lists 65,000 to 90,000 clones, 65% to 85% of them with a count of one. Around 4.3% of the sample comes from the top ten. Specimen: peripheral blood. Receptors originate from a woman aged 55-70 years with acute or convalescent COVID-19.

V and J are TRBV6-1 and TRBJ2-7; D not resolved. Germline V gene sequence: CDR1 MNHNS, CDR2 SASEGT. Trimming shortened V by 2 bases and J by 2 bases, and 19 bases separated the two germline ends. This CDR3 contains 17 residues. The CDR3 reads CASSEYWRSRRTYEQYF. The CDR3 DNA reads as TGTGCCAGCAGTGAATACTGGCGGTCCCGCCGGACCTACGAGCAGTACTTC.

The chain recombines TRBV19 with TRBJ2-7; possibly TRBD1 for D (5 bases). CDR3 length: 15 residues. Trimming cost V 6 bases and J 2 bases, with 17 bases left between them. CDR1 is LNHDA and CDR2 is SQIVND in the germline V gene (reference sequence). CDR3 DNA sequence: TGTGCCAGTAGCACACCGACAGTAGGTCCCTACGAGCAGTACTTC. Protein product: CASSTPTVGPYEQYF.

The chain couples TRBV4-2 to TRBJ2-1; D unclear. The CDR3 is made up of 15 amino acids. The V gene's germline CDR1 is LGHNA and CDR2 YNFKEQ. Trimming took off 2 bases at V and 7 bases at J, with 15 bases between the two ends. CDR3 in amino acids: CASSQIAGTENEQFF. DNA for the CDR3: TGTGCCAGCAGCCAAATCGCAGGTACGGAAAATGAGCAGTTCTTC.

The gene calls are TRBV19 and TRBJ2-1; possibly TRBD1 for D (6 bases). Trimming shortened V by 4 bases and J by 6 bases, and 16 bases separated the two germline ends. The length of the CDR3 is 15 residues. From germline, CDR1 is LNHDA and CDR2 SQIVND (reference sequence). CDR3 residues: CASSTKTGGVNEQFF. The CDR3 DNA sequence: TGTGCCAGTAGTACCAAGACAGGTGGGGTCAATGAGCAGTTCTTC. Complete variable domain (other parts from reference TRBV19 and TRBJ2-1): DGGITQSPKYLFRKEGQNVTLSCEQNLNHDAMYWYRQDPGQGLRLIYYSQIVNDFQKGDIAEGYSVSREKKESFPLTVTSAQKNPTAFYLCASSTKTGGVNEQFFGPGTRLTVL.

The V and J genes are TRBV7-9 and TRBJ1-1, with no clear D. Trimming removed 5 bases from V and 3 bases from J, with 10 bases in between. The CDR3 loop spans 13 amino acids. From germline, CDR1 is SEHNR and CDR2 FQNEAQ (reference sequence). The DNA of the CDR3 is TGTGCCAGCAGCCTCTCACGGGACACTGAAGCTTTCTTT. It codes for CASSLSRDTEAFF.

The chain couples TRBV5-1 to TRBJ2-2, with 11 bases identical to TRBD2. The germline CDR1 and CDR2 sequences are SGHRS and YFSETQ. This CDR3 spans 15 amino acids. V was pared by 4 bases and J by 5 bases, with 4 bases of the junction left unmatched. The CDR3, as DNA: TGCGCCAGCAGCCTGATAGCGGGAGGGACCGGGGAGCTGTTTTTT. Protein product: CASSLIAGGTGELFF.

CDR3 sequence reads: CASSGLAGEVGELFF. CDR3 in DNA: TGTGCCAGCAGCGGACTAGCGGGAGAGGTCGGGGAGCTGTTTTTT. The chain employs TRBV3-1 (or the pseudogene TRBV3-2) and TRBJ2-2, with 13 bases that match TRBD2. Germline V CDR1 and CDR2: LGHDT, YNNKEL (reference sequence). V dropped 5 bases and J dropped 7; count of bases not matched to a gene: 4. This CDR3 comprises 15 residues.

This clone was observed once. The CDR3 nucleotides are TGCGCCAGCAGCTCCCCGGGCGGGGAGAATGGCTATGGCTACACCTTC. Its protein is CASSSPGGENGYGYTF. This chain joins TRBV5-1 and TRBJ1-2; no clear D gene. V dropped 3 bases and J dropped 4 bases, with 19 bases sitting between them. The CDR3 has 16 amino acids. From germline, CDR1 is SGHRS and CDR2 YFSETQ.

The J gene is TRBJ2-5, the V gene TRBV18; 10 bases match TRBD1. Germline V lookup: CDR1 KGHSH, CDR2 LQKENI. The trim removed 2 bases at V and 2 bases at J, leaving 2 bases unmatched. The CDR3 contains 15 residues. This chain's CDR3 is CASSPRQGAQETQYF. CDR3 coding DNA: TGTGCCAGCTCACCAAGACAGGGGGCTCAAGAGACCCAGTACTTC.

The rearrangement uses TRBV7-3 and TRBJ2-2, with D possibly matching TRBD2 (5 bases). Trimming shortened V by 8 bases and J by 2 bases, and 15 bases separated the two germline ends. Germline CDR1 is SGHTA and CDR2 is FQGTGA. The CDR3 covers 15 residues. The DNA for the CDR3 is TGTGCCAGCGGTAAGGGCGGACTCAACACCGGGGAGCTGTTTTTT. Residues: CASGKGGLNTGELFF. Using reference TRBV7-3 and TRBJ2-2 for the parts outside the CDR3, the full variable domain is GAGVSQTPSNKVTEKGKYVELRCDPISGHTALYWYRQSLGQGPEFLIYFQGTGAADDSGLPNDRFFAVRPEGSVSTLKIQRTERGDSAVYLCASGKGGLNTGELFFGEGSRLTVL.

The chain employs TRBV18 and TRBJ2-7; D is undetermined. V was clipped by 3 bases and J by 4 bases, with 10 bases between them. This CDR3 is built from 13 residues. CDR1 KGHSH and CDR2 LQKENI come from the germline V gene. CDR3 sequence reads: CASSPYPSYEQYF. Written as DNA, the CDR3 is TGTGCCAGCTCACCCTATCCGTCATACGAGCAGTACTTC.

This chain's CDR3 is CAWQQGGGGNTIYF. The CDR3 coding sequence is TGTGCCTGGCAACAGGGGGGAGGTGGAAACACCATATATTTT. The genes are TRBV30 and TRBJ1-3, with 8 bases fitting TRBD1. Germline V gene lookup returns CDR1 GTSNPN and CDR2 SVGIG (reference sequence). V shed 5 bases and J 3 bases; nucleotides not matched to a gene: 6. There are 14 residues in the CDR3.

The chain couples TRBV28 to TRBJ2-1, with 8 bases lining up with TRBD2. Trimming cost V 3 bases and J 3 bases; bases outside gene matches: 7. Germline CDR1 MDHEN, CDR2 SYDVKM. The length of the CDR3 is 16 residues. The CDR3 is CASSLQGAGVYNEQFF. CDR3 in DNA: TGTGCCAGCAGTTTGCAGGGAGCGGGAGTCTACAATGAGCAGTTCTTC.

The V gene is TRBV6-1, the J gene TRBJ2-3; 9 bases match TRBD1. The length of the CDR3 is 15 residues. J was trimmed by 4 bases and V by 3 bases; bases with no gene match: 5. Germline values: CDR1 MNHNS, CDR2 SASEGT. The CDR3 nucleotides read TGTGCCAGCAGTGAGGCCACAGGGGGCGCAGATACGCAGTATTTT. It translates to CASSEATGGADTQYF.

This clone was seen only a few times. The CDR3 DNA follows: TGTGCCATCAGTGGGGGATCAGGGGAAAGTCAGCCCCAGCATTTT. It encodes CAISGGSGESQPQHF. The chain couples TRBV10-3 to TRBJ1-5; maybe TRBD1 (6 bases). The CDR3 loop spans 15 amino acids. CDR1 is ENHRY, CDR2 SYGVKD, per germline. V lost 4 bases to trimming and J lost 6 bases, with 16 bases between them.

This chain uses TRBV5-1 with TRBJ1-1; no reliable D call. The CDR3 is made up of 14 amino acids. Germline V CDR1 and CDR2: SGHRS, YFSETQ. V was clipped by 0 bases and J by 3 bases, with 9 bases between them. The CDR3 reads CASSLGPVDTEAFF. The CDR3 DNA sequence: TGCGCCAGCAGCTTGGGCCCAGTGGACACTGAAGCTTTCTTT. Using reference TRBV5-1 and TRBJ1-1 for the parts outside the CDR3, the full variable domain is KAGVTQTPRYLIKTRGQQVTLSCSPISGHRSVSWYQQTPGQGLQFLFEYFSETQRNKGNFPGRFSGRQFSNSRSEMNVSTLELGDSALYLCASSLGPVDTEAFFGQGTRLTVV.

This rearrangement joins TRBV7-9 to TRBJ2-5; 8 bases align to TRBD1. This CDR3 is 14 amino acids long. J lost 5 bases, V lost 5 bases, and 7 bases had no gene match. Germline V gives CDR1 SEHNR, CDR2 FQNEAQ (reference sequence). CDR3 residues: CASSTAGGGETQYF. The CDR3 DNA follows: TGTGCCAGCAGCACCGCAGGGGGCGGGGAGACCCAGTACTTC.

This clone has just one count. The chain carries TRBV7-2 and TRBJ2-1; possible D gene TRBD1, 7 bases. V lost 5 bases and J 12 bases, leaving 17 bases between the germline ends. This CDR3 comprises 13 residues. Germline V gives CDR1 SGHTA, CDR2 FQGNSA. CDR3 nucleotides: TGTGCCAGCAGCAGCGCGGGACAGCCCTCGCAGTTCTTC. Its protein product is CASSSAGQPSQFF.

This sequence joins TRBV7-2 and TRBJ1-2; TRBD1 matches 9 bases. The germline gives CDR1 SGHTA, CDR2 FQGNSA. The CDR3 is 14 amino acids. After removal of 1 base from V and 7 bases from J, the junction contained 4 bases not matched to a gene. Here the CDR3 reads CASSLGPTGGGYTF. Written as DNA, the CDR3 is TGTGCCAGCAGCTTAGGTCCGACAGGGGGTGGCTACACCTTC.

The chain recombines TRBV30 with TRBJ1-5; 9 bases are a match to TRBD1. Germline V gene lookup returns CDR1 GTSNPN and CDR2 SVGIG (reference sequence). J gave up 5 bases and V 4 bases, and 9 bases lay outside the gene matches. This CDR3 spans 15 amino acids. CDR3 coding DNA: TGTGCCTGGACTTTGGGACAGGGTTTTGATCAGCCCCAGCATTTT. This translates into CAWTLGQGFDQPQHF.

This clone came up once. The chain employs TRBV12-3 or TRBV12-4 and TRBJ2-5; the D is unclear. The V gene lost 3 bases and the J gene lost 3 bases, with 5 bases spanning the gap. CDR3 size: 12 residues. The CDR3 nucleotides read TGTGCCAGCAGTTTTTCAGAAGAGACCCAGTACTTC. Amino acids: CASSFSEETQYF.

This chain joins TRBV28 and TRBJ2-3; 8 bases align to TRBD1. Trimming took 5 bases from V and 3 from J; bases not matched to a gene: 7. This CDR3 has 15 residues. Germline V CDR1 and CDR2: MDHEN, SYDVKM. CDR3 coding DNA: TGTGCCAGCAGTGGTAGACAGGGGAGGACAGATACGCAGTATTTT. Its translation is CASSGRQGRTDTQYF.

V usage is TRBV6-5 and J usage is TRBJ2-3; D is undetermined. Per the germline V gene, CDR1 is MNHEY and CDR2 is SVGAGI. V was trimmed by 5 bases and J by 9 bases, leaving 9 bases between them. CDR3 length: 11 amino acids. Here the CDR3 DNA reads TGTGCCAGCAGTAGAGGCCGGACGCAGTATTTT. Translating gives CASSRGRTQYF.

This clone was counted a single time. This chain connects TRBV3-1 (or the pseudogene TRBV3-2) to TRBJ1-1; D is uncertain. Germline V gene lookup returns CDR1 LGHDT and CDR2 YNNKEL (reference sequence). The V and J ends lost 4 bases and 1 base respectively, with 13 bases between them. CDR3 size: 15 residues. The CDR3: CASSPFSTSNTEAFF. CDR3 coding DNA: TGTGCCAGCAGCCCCTTTTCTACGTCGAACACTGAAGCTTTCTTT.

The gene calls are TRBV6-5 and TRBJ2-2; D gene unclear. Germline V gene lookup returns CDR1 MNHEY and CDR2 SVGAGI. The CDR3 is 12 residues long. V was clipped by 8 bases and J by 5 bases, with 9 bases between them. CDR3 DNA sequence: TGTGCCAGCCCCTCCCCGACCGGGGAGCTGTTTTTT. Translation: CASPSPTGELFF.